One and the same sample provided the 20 T cell receptor beta chains below, sequenced in a study of blood T cells in healthy people across ages. A J-beta primer mix and a sample-barcoded 5' primer were used in a second PCR of about 7 to 12 cycles. TCRdb itself ran the 5' RACE reads through MiXCR, one entry per CDR3 protein. Of 750,000 to 950,000 distinct CDR3 sequences in the sample, around half were seen once. The source material was blood. Receptors originate from an elderly man in good health.

The V gene is TRBV4-2, the J gene TRBJ2-7; the D call may be TRBD1 or TRBD2 (5 bases each). Trimming took off 4 bases at V and 3 bases at J, with 16 bases between the two ends. Germline values: CDR1 LGHNA, CDR2 YNFKEQ. The CDR3 has 15 amino acids. The CDR3 coding sequence is TGTGCCAGCAGCCGGAACCGGGACCGGAGCTACGAGCAGTACTTC. Its protein is CASSRNRDRSYEQYF.

The chain recombines TRBV19 with TRBJ2-1; the D gene could be TRBD1 or TRBD2 (5 bases each). Trimming took 4 bases from V and 2 from J, leaving 15 bases between them. The CDR3 runs 16 residues. Germline V gene data show CDR1 as LNHDA and CDR2 as SQIVND (reference sequence). The CDR3 region is CASSRRTGPTYNEQFF. The CDR3 region has the DNA TGTGCCAGTAGTAGAAGGACGGGGCCGACCTACAATGAGCAGTTCTTC.

The CDR3 protein is CASSESQGGNGETQYF. The CDR3 DNA sequence: TGTGCCAGCAGTGAATCCCAAGGCGGGAATGGTGAGACCCAGTACTTC. The chain is built from TRBV25-1 and TRBJ2-5; a possible D gene is TRBD2 (6 bases). This CDR3 has 16 amino acids. Per germline, CDR1 MGHDK and CDR2 SYGVNS. The V end was cut by 1 base, the J end by 5 bases, with 17 bases between. Full variable domain (remainder filled in from reference TRBV25-1 and TRBJ2-5): EADIYQTPRYLVIGTGKKITLECSQTMGHDKMYWYQQDPGMELHLIHYSYGVNSTEKGDLSSESTVSRIRTEHFPLTLESARPSHTSQYLCASSESQGGNGETQYFGPGTRLLVL.

The rearrangement links TRBV4-1 to TRBJ1-4; no clear D gene. Per germline, CDR1 MGHRA and CDR2 YSYEKL. The CDR3 consists of 15 residues. The V and J ends lost 3 bases and 8 bases respectively, with 16 bases between them. The CDR3 here is CASSQIRGGGEKLFF. Here the CDR3 DNA reads TGCGCCAGCAGCCAGATACGGGGTGGCGGAGAAAAACTGTTTTTT.

There are a few counts of this clonotype. This rearrangement joins TRBV5-1 to TRBJ2-4; 8 bases line up with TRBD1. In germline, CDR1 is SGHRS, CDR2 YFSETQ. There are 14 residues in the CDR3. J was trimmed by 8 bases and V by 5 bases; bases with no gene match: 9. CDR3 region: CASRGTGTGDIQYF. CDR3 DNA sequence: TGCGCCAGCAGGGGAACCGGGACAGGTGACATTCAGTACTTC.

The V gene is TRBV15, the J gene TRBJ2-2, with 8 positions matching TRBD2. Germline values: CDR1 LNHNV, CDR2 YYDKDF (reference sequence). The CDR3 is 18 residues long. V was clipped by 0 bases and J by 1 base; unmatched bases: 7. CDR3 in amino acids: CATSRDLSGTWNTGELFF. The DNA for the CDR3 is TGTGCCACCAGCAGAGACCTTAGCGGGACTTGGAACACCGGGGAGCTGTTTTTT.

The chain employs TRBV3-1 and TRBJ2-7; 7 bases match TRBD1. Germline lookup yields CDR1 LGHDT and CDR2 YNNKEL (reference sequence). This CDR3 has 13 amino acids. The V gene end was trimmed by 6 bases and the J gene end by 7 bases; junction bases not matched to a gene: 9. The CDR3 DNA follows: TGTGCCAGCAGTCCGGACAGGTCAGGGGAGCAGTACTTC. It yields the protein CASSPDRSGEQYF.

The chain uses TRBV20-1 and TRBJ2-5, with 13 bases aligning to TRBD2. Germline loops: CDR1 DFQATT, CDR2 SNEGSKA (reference sequence). The CDR3 is made up of 15 amino acids. Trimming took 6 bases from V and 11 from J; bases not matched to a gene: 15. The CDR3 region has the DNA TGCAGTGCCCACGGGATGACTAGCGGGAGGAATGAGCAGTACTTC. It is translated as CSAHGMTSGRNEQYF.

The genes are TRBV5-6 and TRBJ2-7, with 9 bases fitting TRBD2. V lost 5 bases to trimming and J lost 7 bases; unmatched junction nucleotides: 25. The CDR3 length is 19 residues. Germline V lookup: CDR1 SGHDT, CDR2 YYEEEE. The CDR3 DNA reads as TGTGCCAGCAGTTCCATATTGATAGCGGGAGAGGGAAGTGGGAATGAGCAGTACTTC. Its translation is CASSSILIAGEGSGNEQYF.

The chain couples TRBV5-1 to TRBJ2-5; TRBD2 might be the D (5 bases). The CDR3 totals 14 residues. V dropped 4 bases and J dropped 11 bases, with 21 bases sitting between them. The V gene's germline CDR1 is SGHRS and CDR2 YFSETQ. CDR3 in amino acids: CASSNGADPNEQYF. DNA for the CDR3: TGCGCCAGCAGCAACGGAGCGGATCCCAATGAGCAGTACTTC.

This clonotype was counted between two and nine times. V gene TRBV7-6 combines with J gene TRBJ2-7; 12 bases are a match to TRBD1. The length of the CDR3 is 14 residues. J was trimmed by 3 bases and V by 5 bases; bases with no gene match: 2. Germline V lookup: CDR1 SGHVS, CDR2 FNYEAQ. DNA of the CDR3: TGTGCCAGCAGCCGGGACAGGGGGCACTACGAGCAGTACTTC. Encoded protein: CASSRDRGHYEQYF.

J is TRBJ2-3 and V is TRBV6-1; 9 positions agree with TRBD2. V was clipped by 8 bases and J by 14 bases; unmatched bases: 20. Germline V gene sequence: CDR1 MNHNS, CDR2 SASEGT. The CDR3 has 15 residues. CDR3 nucleotide sequence: TGTGCCAGCTTGACCGGGACTAGCTCGAGCAGATACGCGTATTTT. Residues: CASLTGTSSSRYAYF.

This clonotype was detected once. This chain's CDR3 is CATSDLGTGGQTGELFF. The CDR3, as DNA: TGTGCCACCAGTGATTTGGGGACAGGGGGACAAACCGGGGAGCTGTTTTTT. The chain has TRBV24-1 and TRBJ2-2; 11 nucleotides agree with TRBD1. The V gene end was trimmed by 0 bases and the J gene end by 5 bases; junction bases not matched to a gene: 4. Per the germline V gene, CDR1 is KGHDR and CDR2 is SFDVKD. There are 17 residues in the CDR3.

A few counts support this clonotype. The CDR3 DNA follows: TGCAGTGCTAGCCTCAGAAGCTCTGGGGCCAACGTCCTGACTTTC. It is translated as CSASLRSSGANVLTF. The V call is TRBV20-1, the J call TRBJ2-6; D gene uncertain. The V and J ends lost 3 bases and 0 bases respectively, with 9 bases between them. This CDR3 has 15 residues. Germline V gene data show CDR1 as DFQATT and CDR2 as SNEGSKA (reference sequence).

The chain links TRBV24-1 to TRBJ2-1, with 8 bases identical to TRBD2. The CDR3 has 17 amino acids. Germline V CDR1 and CDR2: KGHDR, SFDVKD. Losses at the gene ends were 5 bases for V and 2 bases for J; bases not matched to a gene: 10. The CDR3: CATSGPGGAGTYNEQFF. CDR3 sequence (DNA): TGTGCCACCAGTGGCCCGGGGGGGGCAGGGACCTACAATGAGCAGTTCTTC.

The chain has TRBV20-1 and TRBJ2-5; 10 bases match TRBD2. The J call may be mistaken, given a closer DNA end match to TRBJ2-7. Germline CDR1 and CDR2: DFQATT and SNEGSKA (reference sequence). The CDR3 runs to 14 residues. CDR3 region: CSASPSGRFSEQYF. The CDR3 DNA reads as TGCAGTGCTAGTCCTAGCGGGAGATTTTCCGAGCAGTACTTC.

V gene TRBV5-1 combines with J gene TRBJ2-1; TRBD2 matches 8 bases. The closer fit of TRBJ2-7 to the DNA end suggests the J call may be wrong. Germline assignment: CDR1 SGHRS and CDR2 YFSETQ. The CDR3 sequence is 16 residues long. The DNA of the CDR3 is TGCGCCAGCAGCTTGGATTCTAGCGGGTCCTACAATGAGCAGTACTTC. Its protein product is CASSLDSSGSYNEQYF.

The genes are TRBV20-1 and TRBJ1-2; tentatively, D is TRBD1 (5 bases). The germline gives CDR1 DFQATT, CDR2 SNEGSKA (reference sequence). The CDR3 has 14 residues. Trimming took off 1 base at V and 7 bases at J, with 16 bases between the two ends. As DNA, the CDR3 is TGCAGTGCTAGAGTACAGGCATTAGTGGGTGGCTACACCTTC. Protein sequence: CSARVQALVGGYTF.

This clonotype has only a few counts. V gene TRBV3-1 combines with J gene TRBJ2-1, with TRBD2 matching over 10 bases. Germline V gene data show CDR1 as LGHDT and CDR2 as YNNKEL (reference sequence). The trim removed 4 bases at V and 0 bases at J, leaving 3 bases unmatched. CDR3 size: 16 residues. CDR3 residues: CASSLRTSGSYNEQFF. The CDR3 DNA sequence: TGTGCCAGCAGCCTCCGGACTAGCGGCTCCTACAATGAGCAGTTCTTC.

V usage is TRBV7-6 and J usage is TRBJ2-7; TRBD1 might be the D (5 bases). Germline V lookup: CDR1 SGHVS, CDR2 FNYEAQ. With 2 bases removed from V and 5 bases from J, the gap between germline ends came to 10 bases. The CDR3 is made up of 13 amino acids. This CDR3 reads CASSLQGADEQYF. For the CDR3, the DNA is TGTGCCAGCAGCTTACAGGGCGCCGACGAGCAGTACTTC. The full variable domain, completed using reference TRBV7-6 and TRBJ2-7, is GAGVSQSPRYKVTKRGQDVALRCDPISGHVSLYWYRQALGQGPEFLTYFNYEAQQDKSGLPNDRFSAERPEGSISTLTIQRTEQRDSAMYRCASSLQGADEQYFGPGTRLTVT.